The 5 T cell receptor beta chains below were found in one sample sequenced in a study of T cell responses to AZD1222 COVID-19 vaccine. Sequenced by immunoSEQ multiplex PCR; TCRdb stores in-frame clones only, minus some. Here the sample spans about 72,000 clones, more than 80% being singletons. Specimen: peripheral blood, collected on day 0 of AZD1222 vaccination. The receptors derive from an adult in good health.

The chain couples TRBV29-1 to TRBJ2-2; D call uncertain. Trimming removed 2 bases at V and 1 base at J, with 2 bases between. From germline, CDR1 is SQVTM and CDR2 ANQGSEA. The CDR3 loop spans 12 amino acids. The CDR3 sequence is CSVEQNTGELFF. In DNA, the CDR3 is TGCAGCGTTGAACAGAACACCGGGGAGCTGTTTTTT.

The chain uses TRBV12-5 and TRBJ2-2; tentative D call: TRBD1 (6 bases). The CDR3 covers 15 residues. Trimming removed 6 bases at V and 6 bases at J, with 17 bases between. CDR1 is LGHNT, CDR2 FRNRAP, per germline. CDR3: CASGTTTGYSGELFF. CDR3 nucleotide sequence: TGTGCTAGTGGCACCACGACAGGATATTCCGGGGAGCTGTTTTTT.

The rearrangement links TRBV7-8 to TRBJ1-4; maybe TRBD1 (5 bases). This CDR3 is 14 amino acids long. Trimming took 6 bases from V and 3 from J, leaving 11 bases between them. Germline-derived CDR1 and CDR2 are SGHVS and FQNEAQ. The CDR3 spells CASRSGSANEKLFF. The CDR3 DNA follows: TGTGCCAGCAGGTCAGGGTCAGCTAATGAAAAACTGTTTTTT.

In its sample, this clone was seen once. The chain links TRBV7-6 to TRBJ1-5; no reliable D call. From germline, CDR1 is SGHVS and CDR2 FNYEAQ. V dropped 0 bases and J dropped 8 bases, with 14 bases sitting between them. The CDR3 sequence is 15 residues long. The CDR3 DNA sequence: TGTGCCAGCAGCTTAGCCGCCGGGATCGGTGAGCCCCAGCATTTT. This sequence encodes CASSLAAGIGEPQHF.

V is TRBV18 and J is TRBJ1-2; D is perhaps TRBD1 (6 bases). CDR3 length: 13 residues. Germline values: CDR1 KGHSH, CDR2 LQKENI. Trimming pared 2 bases from V and 3 bases from J, leaving 7 bases between. CDR3 nucleotides: TGTGCCAGCTCACCAGAGGGGGACTATGGCTACACCTTC. Protein sequence: CASSPEGDYGYTF. Complete variable domain (other parts from reference TRBV18 and TRBJ1-2): NAGVMQNPRHLVRRRGQEARLRCSPMKGHSHVYWYRQLPEEGLKFMVYLQKENIIDESGMPKERFSAEFPKEGPSILRIQQVVRGDSAAYFCASSPEGDYGYTFGSGTRLTVV.